This is a list of T cell receptor beta chains from one sample in a study of T cell responses to AZD1222 COVID-19 vaccine. The method was immunoSEQ multiplex PCR; TCRdb's version includes in-frame clones alone and lacks a portion of them. Here the sample spans roughly 97,000 clones, about nine tenths being singletons. The material was peripheral blood, obtained on day 0 of AZD1222 vaccination. The receptors stem from an adult in good health. The conserved cysteine and the conserved F or W are not part of the CDR3 here.

>TRBV6-5|TRBJ2-7
ASRIPQGYEQY
>TRBV5-4|TRBJ2-5
ASSAYQETQY
>TRBV4-1|TRBJ1-1
ASSQRSRGDLNTEAF
>TRBV6-5|TRBJ2-1
ASAPQGKNEQF
>TRBV6-2/TRBV6-3|TRBJ1-2
ASSYSQGYYGYT
>TRBV7-9|TRBJ2-6
ASSSGTGVGANVLT
>TRBV2|TRBJ2-7
ASSGGSYEQY
>TRBV29-1|TRBJ2-3
SVEWGTSSTDTQY
>TRBV10-3|TRBJ1-4
AISESFATNEKLF
>TRBV25-1|TRBJ1-5
ASSEFLVGQPQH
>TRBV4-2|TRBJ2-5
ASSQDLRGSRETQY
>TRBV4-1|TRBJ1-1
ASSQVWQGNTEAF
>TRBV7-9|TRBJ2-5
ASSPVGGETQY
>TRBV11-2|TRBJ2-7
ASSYGYEQY
>TRBV24-1|TRBJ1-5
ATSDLRPLNDKH
>TRBV5-5|TRBJ1-2
ASRVASGARGYT
>TRBV5-4|TRBJ2-2
ASSLPEARGTGELF
>TRBV4-1|TRBJ1-3
ASSQAPTDYSGNTIY
>TRBV28|TRBJ2-1
ASSSQGRDEQF
>TRBV6-5|TRBJ2-1
ASSPSGGAYEQF
>TRBV6-5|TRBJ1-2
ASSYSLPRNYGYT
>TRBV6-1|TRBJ1-2
ASSELGAGGYT
>TRBV6-5|TRBJ2-6
ASRVGSGANVLT
>TRBV11-2|TRBJ1-1
ASSPELVTEAF
>TRBV7-9|TRBJ1-1
ASSLLGPSMNTEAF
>TRBV20-1|TRBJ1-2
SAGPYGYT
>TRBV9|TRBJ1-3
ASSPSVNSGNTIY
>TRBV6-2/TRBV6-3|TRBJ2-7
ASSYLEQDISYEQY
>TRBV19|TRBJ2-4
ASSPFGGAKNIQY
>TRBV2|TRBJ2-5
ASSDQSGGLLQETQY
>TRBV7-9|TRBJ2-5
ASSPRTSGGNLQETQY
>TRBV10-1|TRBJ1-5
ASNMGFSNQPQH
>TRBV5-1|TRBJ1-1
ASSAHLGSTEAF
>TRBV29-1|TRBJ2-1
SVRGGYNNEQF
>TRBV5-1|TRBJ1-2
ASSTGQGGYT
>TRBV10-2|TRBJ1-5
ASTAGGSQPQH
>TRBV11-2|TRBJ2-1
ASSSLRGGRYNEQF
>TRBV18|TRBJ2-2
ATTNTGELF